Below, 29 T cell receptor beta chains from the same sample are listed, as sequenced in a study of molecular identifiers for immune sequencing clone quantification. TCRdb analysed the PCR reads with MiXCR anew, one entry per CDR3 protein. The sample consists of about 320,000 distinct CDR3 sequences, over 20% of them appearing once. The sample consisted of naive CD8+ T cells from blood, with Jurkat cell RNA spiked in. Indicated subset: FACS-sorted CD8+CD4-CCR7+CD45RA+ naive T cells. These receptor sequences come from a human donor in good health. Some libraries in this study had Jurkat cell RNA spiked in.

In the case of this clonotype: A single base separates this from a much larger clone, so it may be a read error. CDR3 sequence reads: CSVQPDRTSYGQYF. The CDR3 DNA is TGCAGCGTTCAACCCGACAGAACTTCCTACGGGCAGTACTTC. V usage is TRBV29-1 and J usage is TRBJ2-7, with D maybe TRBD1 (5 bases). Per the germline V gene, CDR1 is SQVTM and CDR2 is ANQGSEA. This CDR3 has 14 amino acids.

This chain connects TRBV28 to TRBJ1-5, with 7 bases that match TRBD1. There are 14 residues in the CDR3. Per the germline V gene, CDR1 is MDHEN and CDR2 is SYDVKM. Trimming took 6 bases from V and 5 from J; bases not matched to a gene: 7. CDR3 amino acids: CASRGGGGYQPQHF. The CDR3 DNA sequence: TGTGCCAGCAGAGGAGGGGGCGGATATCAGCCCCAGCATTTT. Filled out from reference TRBV28 and TRBJ1-5, the complete variable domain reads DVKVTQSSRYLVKRTGEKVFLECVQDMDHENMFWYRQDPGLGLRLIYFSYDVKMKEKGDIPEGYSVSREKKERFSLILESASTNQTSMYLCASRGGGGYQPQHFGDGTRLSIL.

Ten or more counts support this clonotype. This CDR3 reads CSAISTGWYEQYF. Written as DNA, the CDR3 is TGCAGTGCTATATCGACAGGGTGGTACGAGCAGTACTTC. The chain employs TRBV20-1 and TRBJ2-7; 7 bases align to TRBD1. The CDR3 sequence is 13 residues long. Germline CDR1 and CDR2: DFQATT and SNEGSKA (reference sequence). The junction had 7 bases not matched to a gene; V was cut back by 4 bases and J by 4 bases.

This clonotype was counted ten times or more. The V call is TRBV29-1, the J call TRBJ2-3; possible D gene TRBD2, 6 bases. V lost 0 bases to trimming and J lost 0 bases, with 19 bases between them. Germline V gene sequence: CDR1 SQVTM, CDR2 ANQGSEA. The CDR3 is 18 residues long. The CDR3 reads CSVEDPSRETYSTDTQYF. The CDR3 DNA sequence: TGCAGCGTTGAAGATCCCTCCCGGGAGACCTATAGCACAGATACGCAGTATTTT.

The gene calls are TRBV2 and TRBJ2-7; D not certain. Germline CDR1 reads SNHLY; CDR2 reads FYNNEI. The CDR3 extends over 15 amino acids. V was clipped by 3 bases and J by 2 bases, with 14 bases between them. The CDR3 loop reads CASSDRSDGPYEQYF. DNA for the CDR3: TGTGCCAGCAGTGATCGCAGTGACGGACCCTACGAGCAGTACTTC.

Regarding this clonotype: One base away lies a much larger clone, so this may be a sequencing read error. The V gene is TRBV29-1, the J gene TRBJ2-7; D possibly uses TRBD1 or TRBD2 (6 bases each). The CDR3 covers 13 residues. V was clipped by 8 bases and J by 4 bases, with 18 bases between them. Germline V gene data show CDR1 as SQVTM and CDR2 as ANQGSEA. The CDR3: CSFGGGAGYEQYF. CDR3 bases: TGCAGCTTTGGAGGGGGAGCTGGGTACGAGCAGTACTTC.

This clonotype appeared many times. The chain links TRBV29-1 to TRBJ1-2, with D perhaps TRBD1 (6 bases). V dropped 3 bases and J dropped 3 bases, with 14 bases sitting between them. Looked up from germline, CDR1 is SQVTM and CDR2 is ANQGSEA. The CDR3 contains 14 residues. The CDR3 DNA reads as TGCAGCGTTGAGAAGGGGGAGTTTGACTATGGCTACACCTTC. Translation gives CSVEKGEFDYGYTF.

This clonotype was detected many times. V is TRBV29-1 and J is TRBJ2-2, with 7 nucleotides matching TRBD1. V shed 7 bases and J 2 bases; nucleotides not matched to a gene: 7. Germline assignment: CDR1 SQVTM and CDR2 ANQGSEA. CDR3 length: 14 amino acids. As DNA, the CDR3 is TGCAGCGCCGAGGGGGCAGCCAACACCGGGGAGCTGTTTTTT. Translation gives CSAEGAANTGELFF.

This clonotype appeared many times. The chain uses TRBV3-1 and TRBJ1-1; TRBD1 is a possible D gene (5 bases). The V and J ends lost 4 bases and 0 bases respectively, with 15 bases between them. Germline V lookup: CDR1 LGHDT, CDR2 YNNKEL (reference sequence). This CDR3 has 16 amino acids. In DNA, the CDR3 is TGTGCCAGCAGCCCACGCGGGGCTAATATGAACACTGAAGCTTTCTTT. Its translation: CASSPRGANMNTEAFF. Filled out from reference TRBV3-1 and TRBJ1-1, the complete variable domain reads DTAVSQTPKYLVTQMGNDKSIKCEQNLGHDTMYWYKQDSKKFLKIMFSYNNKELIINETVPNRFSPKSPDKAHLNLHINSLELGDSAVYFCASSPRGANMNTEAFFGQGTRLTVV.

In the case of this clonotype: No conserved phenylalanine or tryptophan is present at the end of the CDR3, so a read error is the likely explanation. The chain uses TRBV7-3 and TRBJ2-1; 8 bases are shared with TRBD2. The CDR3 totals 15 residues. Germline V CDR1 and CDR2: SGHTA, FQGTGA. After removal of 5 bases from V and 3 bases from J, the junction contained 6 bases not matched to a gene. The CDR3 coding sequence is TGTGCCAGCAGCCCGGGACTAGACCTCTACAATGAGCAGTTCTCC. It specifies CASSPGLDLYNEQFS.

The CDR3 nucleotides are TGTGCCAGCAGCTTAGCCCGGCTAGCGGGAGTACGTGAGCAGTTCTTC. Translation: CASSLARLAGVREQFF. V and J are TRBV11-2 and TRBJ2-1, with 10 positions matching TRBD2. The CDR3 consists of 16 residues. Germline CDR1 and CDR2: SGHAT and FQNNGV. The V segment lost 1 base and the J segment 9 bases; nucleotides outside the gene matches: 9.

The chain couples TRBV5-4 to TRBJ1-3; a possible D gene is TRBD1 (5 bases). CDR1 is SGHNT, CDR2 YYREEE, per germline (reference sequence). The V end was cut by 4 bases, the J end by 2 bases, with 13 bases between. The CDR3 is made up of 15 amino acids. CDR3 loop: CASSPPGSPGNTIYF. CDR3 nucleotide sequence: TGTGCCAGCAGCCCTCCAGGGTCCCCTGGAAACACCATATATTTT.

J is TRBJ2-1 and V is TRBV20-1; D call uncertain. The CDR3 spans 10 residues. Trimming removed 6 bases from V and 12 bases from J, with 12 bases in between. Germline V gene lookup returns CDR1 DFQATT and CDR2 SNEGSKA (reference sequence). DNA of the CDR3: TGCAGTGCAGCGTGGGGTGTGCAGTTCTTC. Its protein product is CSAAWGVQFF.

On this clonotype itself: This may stem from a read error, because a much larger clone lies one nucleotide away. The V gene is TRBV6-5, the J gene TRBJ2-3; 8 nucleotides align to TRBD1. This CDR3 has 16 residues. Germline CDR1 reads MNHEY; CDR2 reads SVGAGI. V gave up 2 bases and J gave up 6 bases; unmatched junction bases: 10. This CDR3 reads CASSYPDHRGEDTQYF. Written as DNA, the CDR3 is TGTGCCAGCAGTTACCCGGACCACAGGGGGGAGGATACGCAGTATTTT.

At least ten counts were recorded for this clonotype. J is TRBJ2-7 and V is TRBV20-1; D is possibly TRBD1 (5 bases). There are 16 residues in the CDR3. Germline V lookup: CDR1 DFQATT, CDR2 SNEGSKA (reference sequence). The V gene lost 0 bases and the J gene lost 2 bases, with 17 bases spanning the gap. The CDR3 here is CSARDFSRQGTYEQYF. CDR3 nucleotide sequence: TGCAGTGCTAGAGATTTTAGTCGGCAGGGTACCTACGAGCAGTACTTC.

In its sample, this clonotype was seen many times. CDR3 residues: CASSWGLAVTDTQYF. CDR3 DNA: TGTGCCAGCAGCTGGGGACTAGCAGTAACAGATACGCAGTATTTT. The chain has TRBV11-3 and TRBJ2-3; 9 nucleotides match TRBD2. This CDR3 has 15 amino acids. The J segment lost 3 bases and the V segment lost 4 bases, leaving 5 bases of the junction unmatched. Germline-derived CDR1 and CDR2 are SGHNT and YENEEA.

This clonotype was seen ten or more times. The CDR3 DNA is TGCAGTGCTAGAGGGGGGGCCACTGAAGCTTTCTTT. As protein: CSARGGATEAFF. The chain is built from TRBV20-1 and TRBJ1-1, with D perhaps TRBD1 (6 bases). Germline V gene lookup returns CDR1 DFQATT and CDR2 SNEGSKA (reference sequence). This CDR3 is built from 12 residues. The V end was cut by 1 base, the J end by 4 bases, with 7 bases between.

This clonotype was counted ten times or more. The chain joins TRBV12-3 or TRBV12-4 to TRBJ1-1, with 7 bases fitting TRBD1. V lost 6 bases to trimming and J lost 1 base; unmatched junction nucleotides: 5. The CDR3 covers 14 residues. In nucleotides, the CDR3 is TGTGCCAGCAGAGCGGGACAGACGAACACTGAAGCTTTCTTT. Translating it yields CASRAGQTNTEAFF.

This clonotype has more than one count but fewer than ten. The chain couples TRBV20-1 to TRBJ1-2; perhaps TRBD1 as D (6 bases). Trimming shortened V by 0 bases and J by 0 bases, and 17 bases separated the two germline ends. This CDR3 comprises 17 residues. The V gene's germline CDR1 is DFQATT and CDR2 SNEGSKA (reference sequence). CDR3 region: CSARDRTASPSNYGYTF. The CDR3 DNA reads as TGCAGTGCTAGAGATAGGACAGCGTCCCCCTCTAACTATGGCTACACCTTC.

This clonotype was detected many times. V usage is TRBV14 and J usage is TRBJ2-7; no clear D gene. CDR3 size: 14 residues. CDR1 and CDR2 from the germline V gene are SGHDN and FVKESK. Trimming took 3 bases from V and 7 from J, leaving 16 bases between them. In DNA, the CDR3 is TGTGCCAGCAGCCAGCCGACGGGTCTGAGAGAGCAGTACTTC. Translating it yields CASSQPTGLREQYF.

This clonotype was picked up many times. V and J are TRBV30 and TRBJ2-2; D is perhaps TRBD1 (5 bases). CDR1 is GTSNPN and CDR2 is SVGIG in the germline V gene (reference sequence). The CDR3 covers 14 residues. The germline V and J ends were trimmed by 2 bases and 5 bases, with 12 bases remaining between them. This CDR3 reads CAWSQGDWTGELFF. The CDR3 bases are TGTGCCTGGAGTCAAGGGGATTGGACCGGGGAGCTGTTTTTT. Complete variable domain (other parts from reference TRBV30 and TRBJ2-2): SQTIHQWPATLVQPVGSPLSLECTVEGTSNPNLYWYRQAAGRGLQLLFYSVGIGQISSEVPQNLSASRPQDRQFILSSKKLLLSDSGFYLCAWSQGDWTGELFFGEGSRLTVL.

The J gene is TRBJ2-1, the V gene TRBV14; TRBD1 agrees at 7 bases. Germline V CDR1 and CDR2: SGHDN, FVKESK. V lost 5 bases, J lost 0 bases, and 4 bases stayed unmatched. This CDR3 region has 15 residues. DNA of the CDR3: TGTGCCAGCAGCACACAGGGGAGCTCCTACAATGAGCAGTTCTTC. Protein sequence: CASSTQGSSYNEQFF.

This clonotype has more than one count but fewer than ten. V usage is TRBV19 and J usage is TRBJ2-7, with TRBD2 matching over 7 bases. CDR3 length: 12 amino acids. CDR1 is LNHDA, CDR2 SQIVND, per germline (reference sequence). V was pared by 8 bases and J by 5 bases, with 6 bases of the junction left unmatched. The CDR3 DNA follows: TGTGCCAGTCGCGGGGGTTACCACGAGCAGTACTTC. The encoded protein is CASRGGYHEQYF.

This clonotype came up a few times. This chain's CDR3 is CASSFLTGFGYTF. CDR3 nucleotides: TGTGCCAGCAGTTTTTTAACAGGGTTTGGCTACACCTTC. The chain recombines TRBV12-3 or TRBV12-4 with TRBJ1-2, with a weak D call TRBD1 (6 bases). Trimming removed 3 bases at V and 7 bases at J, with 12 bases between. The CDR3 loop spans 13 amino acids.

This chain links TRBV4-3 with TRBJ1-2; a weak D match, TRBD1 (5 bases). V was clipped by 3 bases and J by 7 bases, with 21 bases between them. This CDR3 region has 16 residues. In germline, CDR1 is LGHNA, CDR2 YSLEER. CDR3 in DNA: TGCGCCAGCAGCCAGTCCCGCGGGCAGGGAGCTATTGGCTACACCTTC. This gives the protein CASSQSRGQGAIGYTF.

The chain is built from TRBV19 and TRBJ2-1, with 12 positions matching TRBD2. The CDR3 covers 18 residues. V was clipped by 3 bases and J by 7 bases; unmatched bases: 13. Germline V gives CDR1 LNHDA, CDR2 SQIVND (reference sequence). CDR3 in DNA: TGTGCCAGTAGTATGGCTAGCGGGGGGGCCTATTTCTTGAATGAGCAGTTCTTC. Its translation: CASSMASGGAYFLNEQFF.

J is TRBJ2-1 and V is TRBV6-5; D ambiguous. CDR3 length: 15 amino acids. V shed 3 bases and J shed 0 bases, with 9 bases lying between them. From germline, CDR1 is MNHEY and CDR2 SVGAGI. The CDR3 loop is CASSYLSYSYNEQFF. Here the CDR3 DNA reads TGTGCCAGCAGTTATTTGAGTTACTCCTACAATGAGCAGTTCTTC.

This clonotype was found many times. The gene calls are TRBV9 and TRBJ2-3; D possibly corresponds to TRBD1 (6 bases). The V and J ends lost 0 bases and 0 bases respectively, with 8 bases between them. The germline V gene encodes CDR1 SGDLS and CDR2 YYNGEE. The CDR3 length is 15 residues. CDR3 nucleotide sequence: TGTGCCAGCAGCGTAGGGGGACATAGCACAGATACGCAGTATTTT. It encodes CASSVGGHSTDTQYF.

This clonotype was counted many times. The chain uses TRBV7-6 and TRBJ2-3; TRBD1 agrees at 7 bases. This CDR3 region has 16 residues. CDR1 SGHVS and CDR2 FNYEAQ come from the germline V gene. V lost 0 bases to trimming and J lost 4 bases; unmatched junction nucleotides: 7. DNA of the CDR3: TGTGCCAGCAGCTTAGCGCGGGCAGGGGGACCAGATACGCAGTATTTT. Protein sequence: CASSLARAGGPDTQYF.